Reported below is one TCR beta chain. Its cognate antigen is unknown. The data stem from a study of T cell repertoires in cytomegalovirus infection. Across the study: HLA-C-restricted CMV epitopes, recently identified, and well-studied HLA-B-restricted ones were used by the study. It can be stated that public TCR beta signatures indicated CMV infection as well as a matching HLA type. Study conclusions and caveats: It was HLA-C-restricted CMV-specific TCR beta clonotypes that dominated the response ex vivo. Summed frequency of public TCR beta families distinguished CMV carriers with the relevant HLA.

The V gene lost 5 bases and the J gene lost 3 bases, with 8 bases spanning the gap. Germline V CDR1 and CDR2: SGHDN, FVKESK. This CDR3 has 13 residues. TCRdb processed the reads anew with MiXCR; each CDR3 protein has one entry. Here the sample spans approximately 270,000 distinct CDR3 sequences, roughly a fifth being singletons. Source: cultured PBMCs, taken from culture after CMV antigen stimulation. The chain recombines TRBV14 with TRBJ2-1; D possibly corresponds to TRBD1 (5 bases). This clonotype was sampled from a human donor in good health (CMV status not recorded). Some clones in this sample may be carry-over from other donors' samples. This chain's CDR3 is CASSGALYNEQFF. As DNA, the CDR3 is TGTGCCAGCAGCGGGGCTCTCTACAATGAGCAGTTCTTC. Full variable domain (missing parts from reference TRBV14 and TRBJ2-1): EAGVTQFPSHSVIEKGQTVTLRCDPISGHDNLYWYRRVMGKEIKFLLHFVKESKQDESGMPNNRFLAERTGGTYSTLKVQPAELEDSGVYFCASSGALYNEQFFGPGTRLTVL.